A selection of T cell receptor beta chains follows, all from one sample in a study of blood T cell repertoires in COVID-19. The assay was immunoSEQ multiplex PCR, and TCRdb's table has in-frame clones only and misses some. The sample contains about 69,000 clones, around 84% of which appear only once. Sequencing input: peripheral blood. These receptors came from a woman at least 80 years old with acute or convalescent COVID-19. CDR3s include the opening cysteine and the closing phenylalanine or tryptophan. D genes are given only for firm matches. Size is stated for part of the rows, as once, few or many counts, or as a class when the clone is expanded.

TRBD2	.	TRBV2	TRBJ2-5	CASRTSSGVETQYF	TGTGCCAGCAGAACCTCTAGCGGGGTAGAGACCCAGTACTTC
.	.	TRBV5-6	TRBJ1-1	CASSLGQGPNTEAFF	TGTGCCAGCAGCTTGGGTCAGGGGCCAAACACTGAAGCTTTCTTT
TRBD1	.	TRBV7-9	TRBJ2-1	CASSSTGGNEQFF	TGTGCCAGCAGCTCTACAGGGGGGAATGAGCAGTTCTTC
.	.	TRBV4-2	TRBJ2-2	CASSQDWGGRTGELFF	TGTGCCAGCAGCCAAGATTGGGGGGGCCGCACCGGGGAGCTGTTTTTT
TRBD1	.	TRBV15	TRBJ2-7	CATSRDDGTGYPPEQYF	TGTGCCACCAGCAGAGATGACGGGACAGGGTACCCTCCTGAGCAGTACTTC
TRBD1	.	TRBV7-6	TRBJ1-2	CASSHLGRTGVRYGYTF	TGTGCCAGCAGCCATCTAGGGAGGACAGGGGTTCGGTATGGCTACACCTTC
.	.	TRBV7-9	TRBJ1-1	CASSLAVRVNTEAFF	TGTGCCAGCAGCTTGGCCGTACGGGTGAACACTGAAGCTTTCTTT
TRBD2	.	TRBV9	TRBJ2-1	CASSVSSGGRYNEQFF	TGTGCCAGCAGCGTCTCTAGCGGGGGGCGGTACAATGAGCAGTTCTTC
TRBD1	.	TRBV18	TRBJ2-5	CASSPWTGGTETQYF	TGTGCCAGCTCACCATGGACAGGGGGTACGGAGACCCAGTACTTC
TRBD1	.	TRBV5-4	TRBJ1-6	CASSQGQGNSWPLHF	TGTGCCAGCAGCCAGGGACAGGGGAACTCATGGCCCCTCCACTTT
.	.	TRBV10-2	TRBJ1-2	CASSDPGIKGYTF	TGCGCCAGCAGTGATCCGGGGATAAAGGGCTACACCTTC
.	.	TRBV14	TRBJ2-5	CASSLGQLGLGSQETQYF	TGTGCCAGCAGCCTCGGACAGTTGGGGTTAGGAAGCCAAGAGACCCAGTACTTC
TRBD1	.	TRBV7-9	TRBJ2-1	CASSGRTGNEQFF	TGTGCCAGCAGCGGCCGGACAGGGAATGAGCAGTTCTTC
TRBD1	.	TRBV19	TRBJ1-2	CASRPTPTGAYGYTF	TGTGCCAGTAGGCCGACTCCTACAGGGGCCTATGGCTACACCTTC
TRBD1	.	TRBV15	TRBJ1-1	CATSRVTGGTEAFF	TGTGCCACCAGCAGAGTAACAGGGGGTACTGAAGCTTTCTTT
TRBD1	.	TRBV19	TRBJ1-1	CASSIRGQGAPKAFF	TGTGCCAGTAGTATAAGGGGACAGGGGGCTCCGAAAGCTTTCTTT
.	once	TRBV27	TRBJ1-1	CASTPGGRGTEAFF	TGTGCCAGCACCCCGGGGGGGCGCGGCACTGAAGCTTTCTTT
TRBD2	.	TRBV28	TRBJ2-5	CASSPGLAGVGETQYF	TGTGCCAGCAGTCCCGGACTAGCGGGGGTTGGAGAGACCCAGTACTTC
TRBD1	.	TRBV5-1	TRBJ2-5	CASSTGTGLYQETQYF	TGCGCCAGCAGCACGGGGACAGGGTTGTACCAAGAGACCCAGTACTTC
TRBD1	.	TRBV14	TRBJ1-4	CASSPTPGQTAATNEKLFF	TGTGCCAGCAGCCCAACCCCGGGACAGACGGCAGCAACTAATGAAAAACTGTTTTTT
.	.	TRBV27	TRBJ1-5	CASSPNRVRGQPQHF	TGTGCCAGCAGCCCAAACAGGGTAAGGGGTCAGCCCCAGCATTTT
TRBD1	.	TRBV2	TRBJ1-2	CASSPGTGNYGYTF	TGTGCCAGCAGCCCCGGGACAGGGAACTATGGCTACACCTTC
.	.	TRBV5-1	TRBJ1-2	CASSRQSSTNYGYTF	TGCGCCAGCAGCCGACAGTCATCTACTAACTATGGCTACACCTTC
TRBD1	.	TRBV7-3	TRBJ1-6	CASSSLGQGGHSPLHF	TGTGCCAGCAGCTCCCTAGGACAGGGGGGTCATTCACCCCTCCACTTT
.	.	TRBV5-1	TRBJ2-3	CASSLEGAMISTDTQYF	TGCGCCAGCAGCTTGGAAGGGGCGATGATTAGCACAGATACGCAGTATTTT
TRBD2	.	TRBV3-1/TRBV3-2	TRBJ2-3	CASSLAGALTDTQYF	TGTGCCAGCAGCCTAGCGGGGGCCCTCACAGATACGCAGTATTTT
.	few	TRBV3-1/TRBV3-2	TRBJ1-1	CASSQRRNTAFF	TGTGCCAGCAGCCAGAGGCGTAATACAGCTTTCTTT
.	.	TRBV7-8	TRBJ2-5	CASSPHEVKKETQYF	TGTGCCAGCAGCCCCCACGAGGTCAAAAAAGAGACCCAGTACTTC
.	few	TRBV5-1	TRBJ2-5	CASSLTGSQETQYF	TGCGCCAGCAGCTTGACGGGGTCCCAAGAGACCCAGTACTTC
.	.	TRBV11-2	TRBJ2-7	CASSPLVRQGSYEQYF	TGTGCCAGCAGCCCCCTGGTTCGGCAGGGGAGCTACGAGCAGTACTTC
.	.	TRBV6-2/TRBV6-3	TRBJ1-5	CASSVVGNGNQPQHF	TGTGCCAGCAGTGTGGTCGGGAACGGCAATCAGCCCCAGCATTTT
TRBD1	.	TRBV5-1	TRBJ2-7	CASSVEPDRMGYEQYF	TGCGCCAGCAGCGTGGAACCGGACAGGATGGGATACGAGCAGTACTTC
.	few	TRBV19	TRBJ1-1	CASSIGPTQGMNTEAFF	TGTGCCAGTAGTATAGGTCCCACCCAGGGTATGAACACTGAAGCTTTCTTT
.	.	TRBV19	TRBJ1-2	CASSLSEAYTF	TGTGCCAGTAGCCTGTCTGAGGCCTACACCTTC
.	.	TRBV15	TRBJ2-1	CATSRAGSHNEQFF	TGTGCCACCAGCAGAGCGGGGTCCCACAATGAGCAGTTCTTC
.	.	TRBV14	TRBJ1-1	CASSQAGRRGEAFF	TGTGCCAGCAGCCAAGCGGGTCGTCGTGGTGAAGCTTTCTTT
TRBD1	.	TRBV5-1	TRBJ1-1	CASSVGQANEAFF	TGCGCCAGCAGCGTAGGACAGGCTAATGAAGCTTTCTTT
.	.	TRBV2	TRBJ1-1	CASSGAALNTEAFF	TGTGCCAGCAGTGGGGCAGCATTGAACACTGAAGCTTTCTTT
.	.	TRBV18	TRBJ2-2	CASSRRGQYTGELFF	TGTGCCAGCTCCCGAAGAGGGCAATACACCGGGGAGCTGTTTTTT
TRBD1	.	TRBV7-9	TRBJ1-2	CASSRPVGQGTYGYTF	TGTGCCAGCAGCCGCCCGGTCGGACAGGGAACTTATGGCTACACCTTC
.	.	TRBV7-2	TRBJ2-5	CASSLGRGGVETQYF	TGTGCCAGCAGCTTAGGGAGGGGTGGTGTGGAGACCCAGTACTTC
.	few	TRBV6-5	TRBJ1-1	CASSYTDRRNTEAFF	TGTGCCAGCAGTTACACTGACAGGAGAAACACTGAAGCTTTCTTT
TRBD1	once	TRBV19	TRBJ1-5	CASSIGGRGFINQPQHF	TGTGCCAGTAGTATAGGGGGCAGGGGGTTTATCAATCAGCCCCAGCATTTT
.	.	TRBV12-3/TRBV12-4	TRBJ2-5	CASSGIAQYF	TGTGCCAGCAGCGGGATAGCCCAGTACTTC
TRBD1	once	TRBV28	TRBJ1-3	CASRSQGAAGNTIYF	TGTGCCAGCAGATCACAGGGGGCGGCTGGAAACACCATATATTTT
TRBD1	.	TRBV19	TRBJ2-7	CASSKDRGTYEQYF	TGTGCCAGTAGTAAGGACAGGGGGACCTACGAGCAGTACTTC
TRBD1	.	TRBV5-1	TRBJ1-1	CASSLYPGQQVLNTEAFF	TGCGCCAGCAGCTTATACCCGGGACAGCAAGTATTGAACACTGAAGCTTTCTTT
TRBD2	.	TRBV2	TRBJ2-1	CASSGASGSPNEQFF	TGTGCCAGCAGTGGTGCTAGCGGGTCACCGAATGAGCAGTTCTTC
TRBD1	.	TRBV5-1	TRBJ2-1	CASSYYRGSGEQFF	TGCGCCAGCAGCTACTACAGGGGGAGCGGCGAGCAGTTCTTC
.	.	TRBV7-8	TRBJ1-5	CASSYGARLGLYSNQPQHF	TGTGCCAGCAGTTATGGGGCCAGGCTGGGCCTTTATAGCAATCAGCCCCAGCATTTT
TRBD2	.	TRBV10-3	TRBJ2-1	CAISLASGTNNEQFF	TGTGCCATCAGTCTGGCTAGCGGGACCAATAATGAGCAGTTCTTC
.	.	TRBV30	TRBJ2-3	CASVVPGGRESTDTQYF	TGTGCTTCGGTCGTTCCTGGGGGCCGGGAAAGCACAGATACGCAGTATTTT
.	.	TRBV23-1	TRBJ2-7	CASSQSEGHRYEQYF	TGCGCCAGCAGTCAATCGGAAGGACATCGGTACGAGCAGTACTTC